This T cell receptor (beta chain) was sequenced during a study of cytomegalovirus exposure and HLA in healthy donors (TCRdb year 2017). General notes on the study: According to an earlier analysis of 587 of the donors, some 180 million T cells yielded 100 million or so unique TCR beta sequences and approximately 300 Gb of sequence data. Roughly 300 gigabases of sequencing data and approximately 84 million unique TCR sequences were included in an early release covering around 600 HLA-typed donors. The genetic ancestry cluster associated with self-reported Caucasian donors included around 76% of the approximately 400 genotyped donors. The study was designed to test whether signatures of past pathogen exposure could be identified by cataloging public T cell receptors. The study profiled the T cell repertoires of hundreds of subjects by immunosequencing and related them to cytomegalovirus serostatus. Along with the 666-subject first cohort, a separate validation cohort of over a hundred different subjects was used. The study combined high-throughput TCR immunosequencing, statistical association of individual TCRs with disease status, and machine learning to predict cytomegalovirus infection status. A later analysis re-analyzed previously published TCR beta repertoires from 550 to 700 donors and added high-resolution HLA genotyping to study TCR occurrence patterns. The later analysis used no new phenotypic data to find candidate immune exposures, relying instead on TCR beta sequences and their occurrence across donors. An earlier analysis of nearly 600 of the donors applied high-throughput TCR beta sequencing to assess whether each TCR beta V gene segment acted as functional or pseudogenic. Donor age, sex, ethnicity and CMV serostatus were compiled together with the repertoire data. Genome-wide SNP genotypes for about 65% of the 666 donors were used in a later genetic analysis, which treated that subset as a discovery cohort. All discovery cohort repertoires had been generated on a single sequencing platform. Class I and class II HLA loci were covered by the typing at four-digit resolution. Typing coverage varied by locus: 629-630 donors for A, B, C, DRB1 and DQB1; 500 to 550 for DQA1; some 610 for DPA1; around 490 for DPB1. Four to six DR-DQ haplotypes were handled as single units for association and clustering, since linkage in the cohort was strong. Among 350 to 400 genotyped donors of the cohort, an average of roughly 240,000 unique TCR beta nucleotide sequences were sequenced per donor, roughly a sixth of them non-productive.

Study-level results and caveats: Roughly uniform sequencing depth across donors was assumed in presence/absence analyses, although this assumption may not hold. The classifier was reported to diagnose cytomegalovirus status with high specificity and sensitivity in both the original and validation cohorts. Because some donors lacked HLA typing at each locus, the association tests relied only on the typed subset. For the cohort, immune exposure information was limited to CMV serostatus. A later analysis found that HLA-associated TCR beta chains were more clonally expanded and had lower generation probabilities than equally common non-associated chains. The study gave a list of 150 to 200 TCR beta chains associated with cytomegalovirus. The earlier analysis of almost 600 of the donors excluded around 17 rarely observed V segments, including chromosome 9 orphons, because counts were too low. According to a later analysis, parvovirus B19, influenza, CMV and Epstein-Barr virus appeared linked to several top co-occurrence clusters. A later genetic analysis reported fewer N-insertions in productive TCRs among donors in an Asian-associated ancestry cluster than the approximately 700-donor mean. V-gene and J-gene trimming of TCR beta chains was associated with a missense DCLRE1C variant in a later genetic analysis, and the association was replicated in an independent cohort. According to the authors, the approach could potentially be generalized to other disease states and immunological phenotypes. A later analysis found that TCR association rates varied across HLA loci, with DRB1 alleles showing the most associated TCRs and HLA-C alleles the fewest. A later analysis associated roughly 17,000 TCR beta sequences with specific HLA alleles at a false discovery rate of 0.05. Some IMGT-functional V segments, including TRBV6-2 and TRBV6-3, could not be told apart with the 87-base-pair reads, so those segments were excluded. When HLA alleles, especially DR and DQ, strongly co-occurred, attributing TCR associations to individual alleles was difficult. A cluster of highly shared sequence variants was judged likely to be a technical artifact of the sequencing pipeline. In a later analysis, most CMV-associated TCR beta chains were found to appear HLA-restricted, with HLA associations seemingly driven largely by CMV exposure. Three of the identified cytomegalovirus-associated TCR beta chains were confirmed in vitro to be specific for cytomegalovirus antigens. The cohort was sequenced for TCR beta chains only, and without alpha or paired-chain data the features that could be detected were limited. A further reported finding was that TCR beta sequences accurately predicted the HLA-A and HLA-B alleles for most subjects in the first cohort. In an earlier analysis of around 600 of the donors, most TCR beta V segments were observed in productive rearrangements about 90% or about 30% of the time, broadly matching IMGT annotations. Linkage disequilibrium might explain the correlated functional status among segregating V segments, but an unknown experimental factor could not be excluded. Most TCR sequences were seen in very few donors, while some public TCRs were found in many individuals.

CDR1 and CDR2, looked up from the germline V gene, are MGHRA and YSYEKL. The CDR3 contains 14 residues, cysteine and phenylalanine counted. Kept here is only the CDR3 DNA, which spans 42 bases and is read in frame from base 1. The junction carries 10 bases between V and J, which are trimmed by 0 bases and 7 bases respectively. With regard to this clone: Its antigen specificity is not known. No qualities accompany the bases; no much larger clone lies one base away.

The cohort consisted of hundreds of healthy bone marrow donors. All cohort members were sampled while nominally healthy, although unrecorded immune exposures were likely present. The donor tested CMV seropositive, placing the donor among the approximately 310 seropositive members of the cohort. Every donor gave a peripheral blood sample, and the peripheral blood mononuclear cells from that sample were used for TCR beta sequencing. Genomic DNA extraction from the blood cell samples was performed with the Qiagen DNeasy Blood Extraction Kit. Preparation of the library involved the immunoSEQ multiplex PCR assay. The multiplex PCR relied on a mix of 60 forward primers for TCR Vbeta segments and 13 reverse primers for TCR Jbeta segments. Amplification of the CDR3 region of rearranged TCR beta genes was performed with a multiplex PCR assay on genomic DNA. The amplified TCR beta libraries were sequenced on the Illumina HiSeq System as 87-base-pair reads. The authors processed their data as follows. In a later analysis, 70 million to 95 million unique TCR beta chains were counted across the roughly 670 repertoires, and roughly 10 million of these chains were shared by at least two donors. Raw reads were error-corrected and collapsed into unique sequences with a nearest-neighbor algorithm that merged closely related sequences to remove PCR and sequencing errors. To assign V, D and J gene segments, CDR3 sequences were aligned to IMGT reference sequences. For a sequence to be retained, at least a six-nucleotide match to both a V gene segment and a J gene segment was required. Rearrangements were classified as productive when the CDR3 lacked stop codons and remained in frame with V and J, and all other rearrangements were classified as non-productive. Following IMGT convention, CDR3 was defined as the stretch from the second conserved V-encoded cysteine up to the conserved J-encoded phenylalanine. The earlier analysis of some 580 of the donors excluded any sequence lacking an unambiguous match to a single V gene segment. An earlier analysis of several hundred of the donors called V segments functional above 56.7% productive rearrangements and segregating when the between-donor standard deviation exceeded 5%. A statistical classification framework was built for diagnosing cytomegalovirus status from the catalog of TCR beta chain sequences. In a later analysis, V and J genes were assigned by comparing TCR nucleotide sequences against IMGT/GENE-DB human TR gene sequences. Using the TCRdist pipeline, a later analysis assigned CDR3 sequences along with most-parsimonious VDJ recombination scenarios. In a later analysis, each TCR beta chain was defined by its CDR3 amino acid sequence together with its V-gene family, and reads lacking a unique V-gene family were excluded. In a later analysis, fewer than 600 highly shared, low-generation-probability nucleotide sequences were removed to address suspected cross-contamination and a sequencing artifact. For each public chain, a later analysis derived a clonal expansion index from normalized ranks of inferred template counts within each repertoire. Generation probabilities in a later analysis came from a VDJ recombination model fitted to out-of-frame rearrangements, and those results were checked against IGoR. Hypergeometric tests were used in a later analysis to score TCR-TCR, TCR-HLA and TCR-CMV co-occurrence, with a repertoire-size bias correction applied to the TCR pairs. To estimate false discovery rates, a later analysis permuted the HLA or CMV assignments 20 times. In a later analysis, co-occurring TCRs were grouped using DBSCAN, with TCRdist sequence similarity added in when clustering inside HLA-allele-positive subsets. Repertoires with fewer than 30,000 or more than 120,000 public chains were left out of co-occurrence clustering, as were about 5 repertoires with anomalous nucleotide sharing. TCRdb retrieved this table from immuneACCESS and kept in-frame rearrangements only. Not all clones are present; in checked studies, unresolved V genes account for under half, and no reason is known for the remainder. The DNA gave D and trimming, while V, J and clone size come from that table. For this sample there are over 120,000 clones; roughly four fifths appear just once. The top ten hold 1.4% to 1.5% of the sample.

Sequenced material: PBMCs. The clonotype comes from a man aged 30 to 39 in good health and CMV-seropositive. This chain joins TRBV4-1 to TRBJ2-1; a weak D assignment points to TRBD2 (6 bases agree). The CDR3 region reads CASSQEEGLNEQFF. The nucleotide sequence is given as TGCGCCAGCAGCCAAGAGGAGGGTCTAAATGAGCAGTTCTTC.